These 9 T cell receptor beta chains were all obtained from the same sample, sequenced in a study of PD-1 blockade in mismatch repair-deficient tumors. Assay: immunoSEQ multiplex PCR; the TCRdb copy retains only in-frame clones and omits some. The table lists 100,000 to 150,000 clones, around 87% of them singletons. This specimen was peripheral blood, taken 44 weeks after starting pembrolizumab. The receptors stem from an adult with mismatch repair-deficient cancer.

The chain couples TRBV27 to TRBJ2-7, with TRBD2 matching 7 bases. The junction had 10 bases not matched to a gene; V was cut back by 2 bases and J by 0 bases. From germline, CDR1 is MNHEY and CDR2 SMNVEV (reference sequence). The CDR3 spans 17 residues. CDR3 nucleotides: TGTGCCAGCAGTTTAAAGTATTTGGGACTAACCTCCTACGAGCAGTACTTC. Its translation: CASSLKYLGLTSYEQYF.

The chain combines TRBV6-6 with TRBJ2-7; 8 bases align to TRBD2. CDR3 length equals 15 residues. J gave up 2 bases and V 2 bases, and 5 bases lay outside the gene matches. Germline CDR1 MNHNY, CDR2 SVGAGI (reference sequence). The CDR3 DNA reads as TGTGCCAGCAGTTACGAACGGGAGGGGGCCTACGAGCAGTACTTC. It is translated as CASSYEREGAYEQYF.

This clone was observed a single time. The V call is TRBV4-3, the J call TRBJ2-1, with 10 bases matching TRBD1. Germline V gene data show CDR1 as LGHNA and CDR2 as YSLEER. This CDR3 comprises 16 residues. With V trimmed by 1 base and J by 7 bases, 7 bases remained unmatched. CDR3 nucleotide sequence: TGCGCCAGCAGCCAAGTGGGGACAGGGGCAGGGAATGAGCAGTTCTTC. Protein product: CASSQVGTGAGNEQFF.

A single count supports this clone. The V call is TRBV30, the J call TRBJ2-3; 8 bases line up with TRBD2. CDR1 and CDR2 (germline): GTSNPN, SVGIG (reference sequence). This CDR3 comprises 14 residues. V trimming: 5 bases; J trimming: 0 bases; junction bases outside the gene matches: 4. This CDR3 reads CAWDPSGSTDTQYF. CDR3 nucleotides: TGTGCCTGGGACCCTAGCGGGAGCACAGATACGCAGTATTTT.

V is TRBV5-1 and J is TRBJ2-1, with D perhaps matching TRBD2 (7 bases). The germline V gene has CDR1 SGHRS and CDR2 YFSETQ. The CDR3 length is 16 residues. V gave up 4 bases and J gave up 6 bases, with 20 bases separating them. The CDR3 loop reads CASSPGGGTIPNEQFF. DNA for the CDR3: TGCGCCAGCAGCCCGGGGGGCGGGACTATCCCCAATGAGCAGTTCTTC.

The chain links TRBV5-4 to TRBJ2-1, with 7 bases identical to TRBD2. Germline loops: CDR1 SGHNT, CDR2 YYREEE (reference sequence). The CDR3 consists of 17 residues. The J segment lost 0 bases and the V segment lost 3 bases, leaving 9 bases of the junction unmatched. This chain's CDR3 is CASSSGGLAASYNEQFF. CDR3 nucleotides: TGTGCCAGCAGCTCTGGAGGCCTAGCGGCCTCCTACAATGAGCAGTTCTTC.

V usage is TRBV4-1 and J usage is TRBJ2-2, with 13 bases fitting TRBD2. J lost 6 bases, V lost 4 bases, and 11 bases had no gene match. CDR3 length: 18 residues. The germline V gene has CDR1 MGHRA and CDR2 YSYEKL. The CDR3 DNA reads TGCGCCAGCAGCCCGTTTTGGACTAGCGGGAGTGGGGCCGGGGAGCTGTTTTTT. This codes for CASSPFWTSGSGAGELFF.

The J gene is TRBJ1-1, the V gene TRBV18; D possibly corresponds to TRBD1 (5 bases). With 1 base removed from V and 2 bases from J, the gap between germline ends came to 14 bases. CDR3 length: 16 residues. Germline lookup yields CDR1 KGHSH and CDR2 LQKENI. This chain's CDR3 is CASSPRGQGSNTEAFF. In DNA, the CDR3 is TGTGCCAGCTCACCACGAGGCCAGGGAAGCAACACTGAAGCTTTCTTT.

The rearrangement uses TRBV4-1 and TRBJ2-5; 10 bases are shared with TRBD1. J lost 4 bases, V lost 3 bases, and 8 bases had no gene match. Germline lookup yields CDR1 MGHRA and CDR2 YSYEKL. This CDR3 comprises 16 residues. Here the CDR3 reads CASSHPGTGAGETQYF. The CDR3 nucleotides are TGCGCCAGCAGCCACCCCGGGACAGGGGCAGGAGAGACCCAGTACTTC.